The 12 T cell receptor beta chains below come from one sample, sequenced in a study of read filtering for tumor transcriptome and immune sequencing. From about 400 ng of RNA, a library with molecular barcoded alpha/delta and beta/gamma adaptors was made. MiXCR, run by TCRdb on the reads, gives a single entry per CDR3 protein. The table includes some 120,000 distinct CDR3 sequences, roughly 13% detected once. The sample consisted of a population of CD138-negative cells sorted from bone marrow. The receptors were sampled from a donor at least 40 years old with multiple myeloma.

This clonotype was recorded many times. The germline gene is not matched at one end of the junction; a read error may be the cause. The chain combines TRBV25-1 with TRBJ2-5, with D perhaps TRBD2 (7 bases). The CDR3 contains 12 residues. Germline lookup yields CDR1 MGHDK and CDR2 SYGVNS. This CDR3 reads CASTGGLETQYF. The CDR3 DNA is TGTGCGAGCACGGGGGGCTTGGAGACCCAGTACTTC.

This clonotype was found many times. The genes are TRBV24-1 and TRBJ2-3; tentative D call: TRBD1 (5 bases). The V gene's germline CDR1 is KGHDR and CDR2 SFDVKD. Trimming stripped 4 bases from V and 5 bases from J, with 12 bases between. This CDR3 is built from 14 residues. The CDR3, as DNA: TGTGCCACCAGTGACTCCCTAGGGGTAGATACGCAGTATTTT. Protein product: CATSDSLGVDTQYF.

In its sample, this clonotype was seen many times. The rearrangement links TRBV6-6 to TRBJ2-7, with D unclear. V was shortened by 2 bases and J by 4 bases, with 12 bases between the two germline ends. Looked up from germline, CDR1 is MNHNY and CDR2 is SVGAGI (reference sequence). CDR3 length: 14 residues. The CDR3, as DNA: TGTGCCAGCAGTTACCCCGACCCTCCTTACGAGCAGTACTTC. It encodes CASSYPDPPYEQYF.

A few counts support this clonotype. A much more abundant neighbour one base away suggests this may be a read error. The chain is built from TRBV12-3 or TRBV12-4 and TRBJ1-5; D remains unclear. The CDR3 is 15 amino acids. CDR3 loop: CASSLHPRSNQTQHF. DNA of the CDR3: TGTGCCAGCAGCTTACACCCGCGGAGCAATCAGACCCAGCATTTT.

In its sample, this clonotype was seen many times. The chain links TRBV7-8 to TRBJ1-1; 8 positions match TRBD1. V was pared by 1 base and J by 5 bases, with 9 bases of the junction left unmatched. Germline V gene lookup returns CDR1 SGHVS and CDR2 FQNEAQ. The CDR3 totals 16 residues. The CDR3 DNA follows: TGTGCCAGCAGCTTAGGTACAGGGGGAATTGGGACTGAAGCTTTCTTT. Its translation is CASSLGTGGIGTEAFF.

This clonotype was recorded at least ten times. One end of the junction is discordant with germline, which a read error may explain. V gene TRBV7-2 combines with J gene TRBJ1-5, with 8 positions matching TRBD1. The CDR3 length is 15 residues. In germline, CDR1 is SGHTA, CDR2 FQGNSA. The CDR3 here is CASSLASGGKQPQHF. As DNA, the CDR3 is TGTGCCAGCAGCTTAGCGTCAGGGGGCAAACAGCCCCAGCATTTT.

Points on this clonotype: A much larger clone differs from this one at a single base, so this may be a read error. The chain recombines TRBV7-2 with TRBJ2-2; possibly TRBD1 or TRBD2 for D (5 bases each). The germline gives CDR1 SGHTA, CDR2 FQGNSA. The CDR3 is 14 amino acids. CDR3 nucleotide sequence: TGTGCCAGCAGCTTAGATTCCCTACTGGGGGAGCTGTCTTTT. Translating gives CASSLDSLLGELSF.

This clonotype has at least ten counts. The V gene is TRBV29-1, the J gene TRBJ2-7; 7 nucleotides match TRBD2. Germline V lookup: CDR1 SQVTM, CDR2 ANQGSEA. V dropped 7 bases and J dropped 5; count of bases not matched to a gene: 8. This CDR3 has 12 residues. The CDR3: CSGGAGPHEQYF. In DNA, the CDR3 is TGCAGCGGGGGAGCGGGACCCCACGAGCAGTACTTC.

This clonotype was counted ten times or more. The chain is built from TRBV19 and TRBJ2-7; 7 bases fit TRBD2. The CDR3 totals 15 residues. Germline V lookup: CDR1 LNHDA, CDR2 SQIVND (reference sequence). V dropped 1 base and J dropped 3; count of bases not matched to a gene: 6. CDR3 amino acids: CASSIARGGGYEQYF. DNA for the CDR3: TGTGCCAGTAGTATAGCCCGCGGGGGAGGCTACGAGCAGTACTTC.

This clonotype showed up many times. The chain couples TRBV29-1 to TRBJ2-1; weak D call: TRBD1 (6 bases). The germline V and J ends were trimmed by 5 bases and 2 bases, with 10 bases remaining between them. Per germline, CDR1 SQVTM and CDR2 ANQGSEA. This CDR3 is 13 amino acids long. The CDR3 sequence is CSVSGTPYNEQFF. CDR3 coding DNA: TGCAGCGTTTCCGGGACACCCTACAATGAGCAGTTCTTC.

This clonotype showed up many times. The chain combines TRBV7-2 with TRBJ1-5; 7 bases fit TRBD1. The CDR3 has 15 amino acids. Trimming at V came to 4 bases and at J to 1 base, leaving 4 bases not matched to a gene. CDR1 SGHTA and CDR2 FQGNSA come from the germline V gene. Written as DNA, the CDR3 is TGTGCCAGCAGCTGGGCACAGGGGAGCAATCAGCCCCAGCATTTT. As protein: CASSWAQGSNQPQHF. Full variable domain (rest looked up from reference TRBV7-2 and TRBJ1-5): GAGVSQSPSNKVTEKGKDVELRCDPISGHTALYWYRQSLGQGLEFLIYFQGNSAPDKSGLPSDRFSAERTGGSVSTLTIQRTQQEDSAVYLCASSWAQGSNQPQHFGDGTRLSIL.

The sample holds many counts of this clonotype. The chain is built from TRBV11-1 and TRBJ2-1; 10 nucleotides agree with TRBD2. The V and J ends lost 1 base and 9 bases, in that order; junction bases with no gene match: 15. The germline gives CDR1 SGHAT, CDR2 FQDESV (reference sequence). The CDR3 extends over 18 amino acids. CDR3 bases: TGTGCCAGCAGCTTAGATCCTAGCGGGAGCCTCTCACAATCTGAGCAGTTCTTC. This translates into CASSLDPSGSLSQSEQFF.